Listed here are 3 T cell receptor beta chains from one sample, sequenced in a study of cytomegalovirus exposure and HLA in healthy donors. It was with 60 Vbeta and 13 Jbeta primers that the PCR ran. Method: immunoSEQ multiplex PCR; TCRdb's copy keeps in-frame clones and lacks some. The data show 85,000 to 120,000 clones, roughly three quarters seen once. Sequences were obtained from PBMCs. The receptors originated from a male donor in good health and CMV-seropositive.

CDR3 region: CASSLPGGGSGSGNEQFF. The CDR3 bases are TGCGCCAGCAGCTTGCCCGGAGGGGGCAGCGGGAGTGGGAATGAGCAGTTCTTC. This sequence joins TRBV5-1 and TRBJ2-1, with D maybe TRBD2 (8 bases). Germline V gives CDR1 SGHRS, CDR2 YFSETQ. Trimming shortened V by 1 base and J by 7 bases, and 24 bases separated the two germline ends. This CDR3 has 18 residues. The variable domain in full, with the rest retrieved from reference TRBV5-1 and TRBJ2-1, is KAGVTQTPRYLIKTRGQQVTLSCSPISGHRSVSWYQQTPGQGLQFLFEYFSETQRNKGNFPGRFSGRQFSNSRSEMNVSTLELGDSALYLCASSLPGGGSGSGNEQFFGPGTRLTVL.

The chain recombines TRBV7-2 with TRBJ1-5; D gene ambiguous. V lost 3 bases, J lost 4 bases, and 4 bases lay in between. There are 12 residues in the CDR3. CDR1 and CDR2 (germline): SGHTA, FQGNSA. The CDR3 sequence: CASSFPNQPQHF. CDR3 nucleotide sequence: TGTGCCAGCAGCTTCCCGAATCAGCCCCAGCATTTT. Full variable domain (remainder filled in from reference TRBV7-2 and TRBJ1-5): GAGVSQSPSNKVTEKGKDVELRCDPISGHTALYWYRQSLGQGLEFLIYFQGNSAPDKSGLPSDRFSAERTGGSVSTLTIQRTQQEDSAVYLCASSFPNQPQHFGDGTRLSIL.

The CDR3, as DNA: TGTGCCAGCAGCTTGGTGCTAGCTTCATACGAGCAGTACTTC. Translating gives CASSLVLASYEQYF. The rearrangement uses TRBV11-2 and TRBJ2-7; D is possibly TRBD2 (5 bases). The length of the CDR3 is 14 residues. The germline CDR1 and CDR2 sequences are SGHAT and FQNNGV. V lost 3 bases and J 4 bases, leaving 13 bases between the germline ends.